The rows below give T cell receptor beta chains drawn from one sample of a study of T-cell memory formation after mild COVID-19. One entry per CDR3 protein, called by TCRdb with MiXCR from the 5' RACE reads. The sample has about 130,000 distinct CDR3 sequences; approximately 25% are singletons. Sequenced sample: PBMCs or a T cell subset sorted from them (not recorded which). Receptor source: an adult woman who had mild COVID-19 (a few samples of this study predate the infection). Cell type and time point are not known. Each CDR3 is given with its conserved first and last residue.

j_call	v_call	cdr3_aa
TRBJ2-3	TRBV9	CASSVAATSTDTQYF
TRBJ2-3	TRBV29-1	CSVRDFTDTQYF
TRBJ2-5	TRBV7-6	CASSLDPGSQLETQYF
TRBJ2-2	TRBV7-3	CASSLGAGTRPGELFF
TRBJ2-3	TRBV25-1	CASNSGRRGDTQYF
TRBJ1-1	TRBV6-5	CASSPTTGAEAFF
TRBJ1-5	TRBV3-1	CASSPGHPNQPQHF
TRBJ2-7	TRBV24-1	CATSDLGYEQYF
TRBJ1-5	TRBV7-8	CASSLAGGNSNQPQHF
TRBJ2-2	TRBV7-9	CASRSPGTGDGGELFF
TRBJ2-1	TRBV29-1	CSVPIGQGGLDEQFF
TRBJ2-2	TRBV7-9	CASSPLLINTGELFF
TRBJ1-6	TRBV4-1	CASSQDRTGRGPLHF
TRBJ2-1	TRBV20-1	CSARQVEREGYNEQFF
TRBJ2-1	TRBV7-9	CASSHTSGGIYNEQFF
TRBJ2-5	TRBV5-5	CASSYQSGGGWETQYF
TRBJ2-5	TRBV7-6	CASSLAGGGQETQYF
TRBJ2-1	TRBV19	CASSIEGTEGHNEQFF
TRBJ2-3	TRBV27	CASSLTGLDTQYF
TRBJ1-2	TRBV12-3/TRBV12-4	CASSPPQVGGYTF
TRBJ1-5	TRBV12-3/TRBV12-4	CASSLSGLSSNQPQHF
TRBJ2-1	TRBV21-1	CASSKGTPQRGFNEQFF
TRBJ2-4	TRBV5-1	CASSTGLAGVLAGLAKNIQYF
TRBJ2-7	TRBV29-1	CSDRGQPLGVLSYEQYF
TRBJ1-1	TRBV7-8	CASRGGLNTEAFF
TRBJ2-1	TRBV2	CASSSREGLDEQFF
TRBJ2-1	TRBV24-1	CATSDSGLTEHNEQFF
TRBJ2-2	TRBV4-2	CASSQDYPSAGELFF
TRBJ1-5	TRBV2	CASRYSPSNQPQHF
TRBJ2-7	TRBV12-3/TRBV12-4	CASSHGLAGAGGEQYF
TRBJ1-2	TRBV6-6	CASSYSVQGNGYTF
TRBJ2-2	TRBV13	CASSTSGLANTGELFF
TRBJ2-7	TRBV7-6	CASSSGRGQNEQYF
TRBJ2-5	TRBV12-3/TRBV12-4	CASSFQAEETQYF
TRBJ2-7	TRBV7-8	CASSAGTASLWEQYF
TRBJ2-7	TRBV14	CASSEPGQGYEQYF
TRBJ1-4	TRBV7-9	CASSLYRQGILFF
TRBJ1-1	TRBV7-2	CASSLSQRMNTEAFF
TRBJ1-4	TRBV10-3	CAISEPLQEKLFF
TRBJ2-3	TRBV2	CASEGQAGTDTQYF
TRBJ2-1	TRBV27	CASSLFLAGDNEQFF
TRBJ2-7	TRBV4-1	CASSQPPGQSTYEQYF
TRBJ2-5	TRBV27	CASGPVAGPQETQYF
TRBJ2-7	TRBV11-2	CASSSGEQYF
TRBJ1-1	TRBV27	CASSFSSTGEAFF
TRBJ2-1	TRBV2	CASSELRDNEQFF
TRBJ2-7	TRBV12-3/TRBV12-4	CASSGGPEQYF
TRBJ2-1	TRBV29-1	CSVETEGGNEQFF
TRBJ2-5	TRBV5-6	CASSLELAGVPDQYF
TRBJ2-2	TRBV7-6	CASSLDGRLGDTGELFF
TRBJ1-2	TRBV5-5	CASSLVPGYGYTF